Here is one TCR beta chain with its context. Other nucleotide sequences from this sample produce the same CDR3. This sample stems from a study of blood T cell repertoires in COVID-19. Using immunoSEQ multiplex PCR, the repertoire was profiled, and TCRdb retains in-frame clones only, with some absent. This table holds around 480,000 clones, roughly nine tenths found once. Germline CDR1 reads SGHRS; CDR2 reads YFSETQ. V lost 0 bases, J lost 5 bases, and 5 bases lay in between. The CDR3 runs 12 residues. The V call is TRBV5-1, the J call TRBJ1-1, with D perhaps TRBD1 (5 bases). The source material was PBMCs or T cells enriched from blood (not recorded which). The origin of this receptor is a woman aged 18-29 years who had recovered from COVID-19. DNA of the CDR3: TGCGCCAGCAGCTTGGGACAGACTGAAGCTTTCTTT. Protein: CASSLGQTEAFF.